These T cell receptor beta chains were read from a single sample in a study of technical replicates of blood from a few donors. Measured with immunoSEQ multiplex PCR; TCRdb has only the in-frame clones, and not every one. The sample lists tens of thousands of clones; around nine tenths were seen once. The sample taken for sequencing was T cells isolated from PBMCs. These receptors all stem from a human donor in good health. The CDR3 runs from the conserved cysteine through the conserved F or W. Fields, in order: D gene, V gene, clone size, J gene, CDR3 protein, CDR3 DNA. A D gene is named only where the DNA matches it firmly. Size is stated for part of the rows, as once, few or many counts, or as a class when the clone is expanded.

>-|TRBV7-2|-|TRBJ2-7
CASSLKVSAGGYEQYF
TGTGCCAGCAGCTTAAAAGTTTCGGCCGGAGGCTACGAGCAGTACTTC
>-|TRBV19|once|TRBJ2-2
CASSPGLNTGELFF
TGTGCCAGTAGTCCGGGACTGAACACCGGGGAGCTGTTTTTT
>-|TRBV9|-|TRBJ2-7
CASSVGGGSVRVEQYF
TGTGCCAGCAGCGTAGGAGGAGGGAGTGTACGCGTCGAGCAGTACTTC
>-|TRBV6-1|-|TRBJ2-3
CASSGGSQYLTDTQYF
TGTGCCAGCAGTGGCGGTTCCCAATACCTCACAGATACGCAGTATTTT
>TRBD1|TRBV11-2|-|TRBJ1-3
CASSLGRDRFSGNTIYF
TGTGCCAGCAGCTTAGGCCGGGACAGATTCTCTGGAAACACCATATATTTT
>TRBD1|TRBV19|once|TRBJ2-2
CASSAQGAGELFF
TGTGCCAGTAGTGCACAGGGGGCCGGGGAGCTGTTTTTT
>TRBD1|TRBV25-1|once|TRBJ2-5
CASSARDRAAKETQYF
TGTGCCAGCAGTGCACGGGACAGGGCCGCAAAAGAGACCCAGTACTTC
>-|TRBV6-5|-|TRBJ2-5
CASRRRETQYF
TGTGCCAGCAGGAGGCGGGAGACCCAGTACTTC
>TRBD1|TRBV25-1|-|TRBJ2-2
CASSDPPGTGGNGELFF
TGTGCCAGCAGTGATCCACCCGGGACAGGGGGGAACGGGGAGCTGTTTTTT
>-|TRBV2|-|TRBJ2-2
CASSVVNLNTGELFF
TGTGCCAGCAGTGTGGTCAACTTGAACACCGGGGAGCTGTTTTTT
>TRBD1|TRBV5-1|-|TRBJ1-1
CASSLGPTGVNTEAFF
TGCGCCAGCAGCTTGGGTCCTACAGGGGTGAACACTGAAGCTTTCTTT
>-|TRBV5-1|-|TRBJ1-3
CASRGSVSGNTIYF
TGCGCCAGCAGAGGCAGCGTCTCTGGAAACACCATATATTTT
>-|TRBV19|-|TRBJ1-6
CASSIQGSSYNSPLHF
TGTGCCAGTAGTATACAGGGAAGCTCCTATAATTCACCCCTCCACTTT
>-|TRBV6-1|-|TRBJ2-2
CASSEWGETVLVTGELFF
TGTGCCAGCAGTGAATGGGGCGAGACAGTCCTAGTCACCGGGGAGCTGTTTTTT
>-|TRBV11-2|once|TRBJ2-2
CASRPTDNTGELFF
TGTGCCAGCAGACCGACAGACAACACCGGGGAGCTGTTTTTT
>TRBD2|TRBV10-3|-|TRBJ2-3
CATSSGSSTDTQYF
TGTGCCACTTCTAGCGGGTCCTCCACAGATACGCAGTATTTT
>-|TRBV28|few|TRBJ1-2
CASSLGTLGYTF
TGTGCCAGCAGCCTCGGGACTCTTGGCTACACCTTC
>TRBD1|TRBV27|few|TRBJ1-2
CASSHRDRVLGGYTF
TGTGCCAGCAGCCACCGGGACAGGGTTTTAGGCGGCTACACCTTC
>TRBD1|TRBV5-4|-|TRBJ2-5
CASSHSGQEETQYF
TGTGCCAGCAGCCATTCTGGACAGGAGGAGACCCAGTACTTC
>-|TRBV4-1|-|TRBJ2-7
CASSPPGASYEQYF
TGCGCCAGCAGCCCCCCAGGGGCATCCTACGAGCAGTACTTC
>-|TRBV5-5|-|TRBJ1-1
CASSSPGHRNTEAFF
TGTGCCAGCAGCTCACCGGGACACCGAAACACTGAAGCTTTCTTT
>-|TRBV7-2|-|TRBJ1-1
CASSYDPRNTEAFF
TGTGCCAGCAGCTATGATCCCAGAAACACTGAAGCTTTCTTT
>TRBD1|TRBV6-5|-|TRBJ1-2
CASSSVGQEAGYTF
TGTGCCAGCAGTTCAGTCGGACAGGAGGCTGGCTACACCTTC
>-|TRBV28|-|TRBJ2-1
CASSLSLSSYNEQFF
TGTGCCAGCAGTTTGTCCCTCAGCTCCTACAATGAGCAGTTCTTC
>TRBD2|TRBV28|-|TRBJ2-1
CASSSNARSSGRAPEQFF
TGTGCCAGCAGTTCAAACGCCCGATCTAGCGGGAGGGCCCCCGAGCAGTTCTTC
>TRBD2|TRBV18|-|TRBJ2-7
CASSPTLAGPSYEQYF
TGTGCCAGCTCACCAACCTTAGCGGGACCCTCCTACGAGCAGTACTTC
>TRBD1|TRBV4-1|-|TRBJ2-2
CASSQAGTGFNTGELFF
TGCGCCAGCAGCCAGGCCGGGACAGGGTTTAACACCGGGGAGCTGTTTTTT
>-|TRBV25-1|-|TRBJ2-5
CASSDMTARETQYF
TGTGCCAGCAGTGATATGACAGCCCGAGAGACCCAGTACTTC
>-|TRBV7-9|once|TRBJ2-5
CASSYPLGQAEETQYF
TGTGCCAGCAGCTACCCCCTGGGGCAGGCGGAAGAGACCCAGTACTTC
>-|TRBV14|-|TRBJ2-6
CASSLQGPGANVLTF
TGTGCCAGCAGCCTGCAGGGGCCCGGGGCCAACGTCCTGACTTTC
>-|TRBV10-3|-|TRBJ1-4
CAISESLGDSANEKLFF
TGTGCCATCAGTGAAAGTCTAGGAGACAGTGCTAATGAAAAACTGTTTTTT
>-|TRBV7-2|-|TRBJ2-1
CASSLASRYYNEQFF
TGTGCCAGCAGCTTAGCCTCCAGATACTACAATGAGCAGTTCTTC
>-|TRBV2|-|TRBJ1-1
CATDRLGAEAFF
TGTGCCACAGACAGGTTGGGTGCTGAAGCTTTCTTT
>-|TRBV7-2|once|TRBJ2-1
CASSPEVGPYNEQFF
TGTGCCAGCAGCCCCGAAGTGGGGCCTTACAATGAGCAGTTCTTC
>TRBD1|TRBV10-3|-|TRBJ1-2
CARYHRGRGYGYTF
TGTGCCAGGTATCACAGGGGGCGGGGCTATGGCTACACCTTC
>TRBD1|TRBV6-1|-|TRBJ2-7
CASSEAPGQGYEQYF
TGTGCCAGCAGTGAAGCCCCGGGACAGGGCTACGAGCAGTACTTC
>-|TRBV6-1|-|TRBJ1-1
CASSELNSHRMNTEAFF
TGTGCCAGCAGTGAACTTAATAGCCATCGGATGAACACTGAAGCTTTCTTT
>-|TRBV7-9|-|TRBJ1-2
CASSFSGQLANYGYTF
TGTGCCAGCAGCTTCAGCGGACAGTTAGCTAACTATGGCTACACCTTC
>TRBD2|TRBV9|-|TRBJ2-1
CASRTGLAGDEQFF
TGTGCGAGCCGTACGGGACTAGCGGGAGATGAGCAGTTCTTC
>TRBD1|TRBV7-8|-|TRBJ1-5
CASSKGQSSNQPQHF
TGTGCCAGCAGCAAGGGACAGTCTAGCAATCAGCCCCAGCATTTT
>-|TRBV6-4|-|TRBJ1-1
CASSANAGWGLAFF
TGTGCCAGCAGTGCCAACGCGGGCTGGGGGCTAGCTTTCTTT
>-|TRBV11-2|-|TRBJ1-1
CASSPDMNTEAFF
TGTGCCAGCAGCCCCGACATGAACACTGAAGCTTTCTTT
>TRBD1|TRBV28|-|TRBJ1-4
CASSLRGQVEKLFF
TGTGCCAGCAGTTTAAGGGGACAGGTAGAAAAACTGTTTTTT
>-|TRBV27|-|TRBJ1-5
CASSPRTYYSNQPQHF
TGTGCCAGCAGTCCCCGGACATACTATAGCAATCAGCCCCAGCATTTT
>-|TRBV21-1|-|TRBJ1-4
CASTVSSQGRGGHEKLFF
TGTGCCAGCACCGTCTCCTCCCAGGGTAGAGGCGGACATGAAAAACTGTTTTTT
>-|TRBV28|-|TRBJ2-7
CASSLSAYEQYF
TGTGCCAGCAGTTTATCTGCGTACGAGCAGTACTTC
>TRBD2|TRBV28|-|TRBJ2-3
CAHSGSGSTDTQYF
TGTGCCCATAGCGGGAGTGGGAGCACAGATACGCAGTATTTT
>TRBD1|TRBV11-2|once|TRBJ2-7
CASSWKGALTYEQYF
TGTGCCAGCAGCTGGAAGGGGGCCCTTACCTACGAGCAGTACTTC
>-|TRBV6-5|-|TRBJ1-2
CASSPPLGGNYGYTF
TGTGCCAGCAGCCCCCCTTTGGGGGGTAACTATGGCTACACCTTC
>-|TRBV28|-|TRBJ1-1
CASRGDSMNTEAFF
TGTGCCAGCAGGGGCGACAGCATGAACACTGAAGCTTTCTTT
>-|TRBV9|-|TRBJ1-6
CASSLRRTNNSPLHF
TGTGCCAGCAGCCTCCGACGGACTAATAATTCACCCCTCCACTTT
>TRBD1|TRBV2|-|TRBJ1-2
CASSEQGANYGYTF
TGTGCCAGCAGTGAACAGGGGGCCAACTATGGCTACACCTTC
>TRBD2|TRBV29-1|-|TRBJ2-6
CSAGGGSGANVLTF
TGCAGCGCGGGGGGAGGGTCTGGGGCCAACGTCCTGACTTTC
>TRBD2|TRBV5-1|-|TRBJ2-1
CASSPSVLAGTYNEQFF
TGCGCCAGCAGCCCCTCGGTCCTAGCGGGAACTTACAATGAGCAGTTCTTC
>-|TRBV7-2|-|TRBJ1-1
CASSLAANTEAFF
TGTGCCAGCAGCTTGGCGGCAAACACTGAAGCTTTCTTT
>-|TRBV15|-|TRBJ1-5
CATSSRGGSQPQHF
TGTGCCACCAGCTCTAGGGGGGGATCGCAGCCCCAGCATTTT
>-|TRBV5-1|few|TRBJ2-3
CASGEKRTTDTQYF
TGCGCCAGCGGAGAAAAGCGGACCACAGATACGCAGTATTTT
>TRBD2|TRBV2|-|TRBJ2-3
CASILAGGPGDTQYF
TGTGCCAGCATCCTAGCGGGGGGGCCAGGAGATACGCAGTATTTT
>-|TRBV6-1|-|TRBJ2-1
CASRRAYEQFF
TGTGCCAGCAGGAGGGCATATGAGCAGTTCTTC
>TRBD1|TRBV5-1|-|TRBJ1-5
CASSSNPTGGFNQPQHF
TGCGCCAGCAGTTCAAACCCGACAGGGGGCTTTAATCAGCCCCAGCATTTT